The subject of this entry is one TCR beta chain. Its recognized antigen is unknown. No per-base quality is available; no much larger clone lies one base away. The donors were included in the validation cohort of approximately 120 subjects, a group kept apart from the approximately 700-subject first cohort. The data were taken from a study of cytomegalovirus exposure and HLA in healthy donors (dated by TCRdb to 2016 to 2017). Regarding the complete study: A later analysis indicated that the 130 or so validation repertoires were generated on the platform also employed for the 720 or so repertoires of the first cohort. The aim of the study was to test whether cataloging public T cell receptors could identify signatures of past pathogen exposure. To predict cytomegalovirus infection status, the study combined high-throughput TCR immunosequencing, statistical association of individual TCRs with disease status, and machine learning. In addition to the first cohort of roughly 670 subjects, a separate validation cohort of under 150 different subjects was used. General study outcomes and caveats: Most TCR sequences were seen in very few donors, while some public TCRs were found in many individuals. The authors suggested that the approach could potentially be generalized to other disease states and immunological phenotypes. In both the original and validation cohorts, the classifier was reported to diagnose cytomegalovirus status with high specificity and sensitivity. Subsequent analysis determined that TCRs grouped into clusters in the first cohort also showed a tendency toward co-occurrence across the 120 validation repertoires, and about 94% of cluster scores exceeded 0. The study listed 164 TCR beta chains as associated with cytomegalovirus. A few of the identified cytomegalovirus-associated TCR beta chains were confirmed in vitro to be specific for cytomegalovirus antigens. A later analysis had no HLA typing for the validation cohort, so co-occurrence there was scored across all 130 or so repertoires.

There are 14 amino acids in the CDR3, from cysteine to phenylalanine inclusive. Just CDR3 DNA is preserved here, 42 bases in frame from base 1. Looking up the germline V gene (reference sequence) yields CDR1 SEHNR and CDR2 FQNEAQ. V was cut back by 4 bases and J by 0 bases, leaving a gap of 7 bases between them. Library method: the immunoSEQ multiplex PCR assay. In the source study's methods: To diagnose cytomegalovirus status from the catalog of TCR beta chain sequences, a statistical classification framework was built. TCRdb mirrors the immuneACCESS table, restricted to in-frame sequences. Some clones are absent from its copies; in checked studies, under half trace to an unresolved V gene, and the reason for the others is unknown. The V and J calls and clone size are taken from that table; D and trimming were inferred from the DNA. The sample includes under 200,000 clones, with 85% to 90% observed a single time. The leading ten clones occupy roughly 5.8% of the sample.

Sequencing was performed on PBMCs. This TCR was recovered from a young woman in good health and CMV-seronegative. The chain links TRBV7-9 with TRBJ1-5; no D segment can be confidently identified. The nucleotide sequence reads TGTGCCAGCAGCTCATTCGATAGCAATCAGCCCCAGCATTTT. The translation is CASSSFDSNQPQHF.